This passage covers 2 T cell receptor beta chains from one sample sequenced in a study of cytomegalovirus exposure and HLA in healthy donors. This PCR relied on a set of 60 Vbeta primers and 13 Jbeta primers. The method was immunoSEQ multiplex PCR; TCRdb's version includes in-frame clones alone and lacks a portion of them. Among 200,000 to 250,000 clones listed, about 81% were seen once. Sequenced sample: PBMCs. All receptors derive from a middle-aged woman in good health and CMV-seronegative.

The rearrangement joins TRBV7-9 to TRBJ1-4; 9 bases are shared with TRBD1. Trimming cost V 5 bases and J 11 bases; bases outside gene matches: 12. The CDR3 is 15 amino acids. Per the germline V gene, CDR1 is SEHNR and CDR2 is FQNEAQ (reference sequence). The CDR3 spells CASSADLRTGEKLFF. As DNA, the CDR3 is TGTGCCAGCAGCGCGGATCTGCGGACAGGGGAGAAACTGTTTTTT.

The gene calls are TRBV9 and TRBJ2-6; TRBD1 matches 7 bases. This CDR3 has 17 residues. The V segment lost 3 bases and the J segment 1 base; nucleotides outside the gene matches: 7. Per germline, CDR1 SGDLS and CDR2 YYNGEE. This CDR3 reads CASSELGGASGANVLTF. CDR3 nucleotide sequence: TGTGCCAGCAGCGAGCTAGGGGGCGCTTCTGGGGCCAACGTCCTGACTTTC.